This TCR beta chain came from a study of siplizumab effects on memory and regulatory T cells. CDR1 and CDR2 from the germline V gene are SGHDN and FVKESK. CDR3 length: 14 residues. The ends lost 4 bases at V and 10 bases at J; junction bases unmatched: 2. Assays covered around 10^5 TCR templates per sample. Profiled with immunoSEQ multiplex PCR; TCRdb holds only in-frame clones, not every one. The sample holds 100,000 to 110,000 clones; 85% to 95% are singletons and the top ten take 1% to 1.5%. To note about this clone: Its antigen is not known.

Study-level results: Alloreactive sequences that could be traced to unstimulated CD4+ memory cells showed a significant reduction under siplizumab. The average Treg-derived proportion among mappable alloreactive CD4+ clones was 65% to 80% with siplizumab versus around 26% in controls. Unstimulated subset assignment was obtained for only a minor fraction of alloreactive clones.

Sequenced: non-Treg CD4+ T cells sorted from blood. J is TRBJ2-1 and V is TRBV14; TRBD2 matches 15 bases. The receptor was derived from a human donor in good health. The CDR3 coding sequence is TGTGCCAGCAGCCGCGGGACTAGCGGGAGGGAGCAGTTCTTC. Residues: CASSRGTSGREQFF.